This entry features one T cell receptor (beta chain) sequence. What this receptor recognizes is not known. The CDR3 regions of human TCRbeta chains were subjected to immunosequencing. The study's processing was this. TCRs in the repertoires were matched against a reference library of SARS-CoV-2-specific TCRs that had been generated with the MIRA antigen-specificity platform. Breadth was defined as the fraction of unique TCRs that were SARS-CoV-2-associated. Depth was defined as the fraction of total T cells that were SARS-CoV-2-associated. Using the MIRA data, every spike-specific TCR was mapped to the spike region that the TCR reacted to and assigned to either a CD4 or a CD8 class. Log10-transformed breadth and depth values were compared by one-way ANOVA with Sidak's multiple comparisons tests. In its TCRdb copy, this immuneACCESS table keeps in-frame sequences only and misses some clones. Where compared with another copy, unresolved V genes explain less than half of these, and the others have no known cause. V, J and clone size reflect that table, while D and trimming were determined from the DNA. This sample's table carries about 140,000 clones. About 2.2% of the sample rests with the top ten.

The entry originates in a study of T cell responses to AZD1222 COVID-19 vaccine (dated by TCRdb to 2020 to 2023). About the study as a whole: A total of more than 230 trial participants underwent TCR sequencing, of whom 207 received two doses of AZD1222 and about 25 received two doses of the MenACWY control vaccine. Trial participants were enrolled by age into 18-55, 56-69 and 70-plus year subgroups, with approximately 150, 30 and 60 TCR-sequenced participants respectively.

The CDR3, from cysteine to phenylalanine, totals 12 residues. Only the CDR3 part of the read is kept: 36 bases, read in frame from the first base. The germline V gene provides CDR1 MDHEN and CDR2 SYDVKM. V is pared back by 1 base and J by 3 bases, with 3 bases lying between the germline termini. The paper as a whole reports these results and caveats: Conclusions about previously exposed vaccinees are limited because only 5 or 6 AZD1222 recipients were SARS-CoV-2 seropositive at baseline. Reportedly, close to half of the unique spike-specific TCRs recognized epitopes lying outside the regions that are mutated in the B.1.351 and B.1.1.7 variants. The 56-69-year group was small, and its depth increase did not reach significance, likely because of low power. Most participants were white British and females outnumbered males, and the authors suggested that clonal diversity may have been underestimated. Vaccine-associated CD4 TCRs spanned the whole spike protein, with dominant responses in regions 160-218 and 743-854. A significant rise in spike-specific TCR breadth and depth was observed after two AZD1222 doses relative to day 0 and relative to MenACWY recipients. No day 14 peak-response samples were available, so repertoires were characterized only after the peak T cell response.

The sample's time point label, decoded: baseline before first vaccination. Samples from vaccinated people were obtained from the UK trials COV001 and COV002, which included a single-blind randomized controlled phase 2/3 trial of AZD1222 (ChAdOx1 nCoV-19) in healthy adults. Trial participant PBMC samples were collected at day 0 and day 28 after the second dose for TCRbeta chain sequencing. The TCR comes from an adult in good health. Sequencing was performed on peripheral blood. The V and J segments used are TRBV28 and TRBJ1-1, with the D segment identity uncertain. The CDR3 here reads CASSLSYTEAFF. The DNA reads as follows: TGTGCCAGCAGTTTATCGTACACTGAAGCTTTCTTT.